A single T cell receptor beta chain is shown here with its context. These data are taken from a study of cytomegalovirus exposure and HLA in healthy donors. The CDR3 covers 14 residues. The V gene lost 6 bases and the J gene lost 2 bases, with 14 bases spanning the gap. The V gene's germline CDR1 is SGHNT and CDR2 YYREEE (reference sequence). The PCR employed 60 Vbeta primers together with 13 Jbeta primers. How the authors handled the data: Counted up in a later analysis, unique TCR beta chains came to 65 million to 80 million, with around 10 million shared. Sequencing was performed with immunoSEQ multiplex PCR; in TCRdb, only in-frame clones are kept and a portion is missing. That table is the source of V, J and clone size, and D and trimming were worked out from the DNA. The sample lists about 160,000 clones; around 72% were seen once.

The origin of this receptor is a man in his forties in good health and CMV-seropositive. Material for sequencing was PBMCs. The chain carries TRBV5-4 and TRBJ2-5, with D maybe TRBD1 (6 bases). The CDR3 loop is CASNLIGQQETQYF. CDR3 DNA sequence: TGTGCCAGCAACCTTATCGGACAGCAAGAGACCCAGTACTTC.